This T cell receptor (beta chain) was identified in a study of blood T cell repertoires in COVID-19. Study-wide context: T cells, B-cell-depleted T cells, or PBMCs supplied cDNA or gDNA.

In the authors' methods: Amplification of reference gene primers provided the estimated nucleated cell counts. Clones were read by immunoSEQ multiplex PCR, and TCRdb kept only the in-frame ones, dropping some. The V and J calls and clone size are taken from that table; D and trimming were inferred from the DNA. The table includes hundreds of thousands of clones, around 91% detected once. Cohort assignment relied on participant-reported clinical history. What the recovered Cohort 3 donors had was two negative PCRs, clearance, or symptom resolution. The TCR originated in a woman aged 18-29 years who had recovered from COVID-19. Source material: PBMCs or T cells enriched from blood (not recorded which).

This CDR3 is CASSQTGSRAFF. The CDR3 DNA reads TGTGCCAGCAGCCAGACAGGGTCTAGAGCTTTCTTT. The rearrangement links TRBV3-1 (or the pseudogene TRBV3-2) to TRBJ1-1; TRBD1 aligns across 7 bases. Germline CDR1 and CDR2: LGHDT and YNNKEL (reference sequence). V dropped 3 bases and J dropped 10; count of bases not matched to a gene: 5. This CDR3 contains 12 residues.